This T cell receptor (beta chain) was identified in a study of blood T cells in healthy people across ages. It was with a sample-barcoded 5' primer and a J-beta primer mix that a second PCR of roughly 7 to 12 cycles was run. Each cDNA molecule carried a tag from a template-switch adaptor that contained 12 random nucleotides. TCRdb re-called the 5' RACE reads through MiXCR, storing one row per CDR3 protein. The repertoire holds under 1 million distinct CDR3 sequences, with around 43% as singletons. This clonotype was counted a few times. Antigen unknown. Study results and limitations: Among T cells, TCR beta diversity per million cells dropped roughly linearly as age rose.

The sequence came from a man in his fifties or sixties in good health. Sequencing used blood.

The CDR3 nucleotides are TGTGCCAGCGGCCGGGGAGCTGGGGCCAACGTCCTGACTTTC. This codes for CASGRGAGANVLTF. This chain joins TRBV12-3 or TRBV12-4 and TRBJ2-6, with D possibly being TRBD2 (5 bases). V was clipped by 8 bases and J by 2 bases, with 10 bases between them. This CDR3 comprises 14 residues.